A selection of T cell receptor beta chains follows, all from one sample in a study of response to subunit inactivated influenza vaccine. TCRdb re-called the RT-PCR reads through MiXCR, storing one row per CDR3 protein. The table has 500,000 to 550,000 distinct CDR3 sequences, approximately 22% seen once. The sample also formed part of further work on T cells expressing NK-cell markers.

The sample was CD4+ T cells sorted from PBMCs, taken about 11 days after vaccination. The source is a man between 50 and 59 years old who received an inactivated influenza vaccine. Each CDR3 is given with its conserved first and last residue. The D gene is left open where the match is weak. Clone size appears in some rows only: once, few, many, or a class for an expanded clone.

TRBJ1-5 | few | TRBV3-1 | NA | CASSQSDRRVSQPQHF | TGTGCCAGCAGCCAGTCCGACAGACGGGTGAGTCAGCCCCAGCATTTT
TRBJ1-1 | few | TRBV2 | TRBD1 | CASKKTGDTEAFF | TGTGCCAGCAAAAAGACAGGGGACACTGAAGCTTTCTTT
TRBJ2-7 | NA | TRBV5-1 | TRBD1 | CASSLPETGSYEQYF | TGCGCCAGCAGCTTGCCAGAGACAGGGTCCTACGAGCAGTACTTC
TRBJ2-1 | NA | TRBV7-9 | TRBD2 | CASSETGTSGQSLYNEQFF | TGTGCCAGCAGCGAGACCGGGACTAGCGGGCAGTCCCTATACAATGAGCAGTTCTTC
TRBJ2-1 | NA | TRBV24-1 | TRBD2 | CATNGGGYNEQFF | TGTGCCACCAACGGGGGAGGGTACAATGAGCAGTTCTTC
TRBJ2-1 | many | TRBV12-3/TRBV12-4 | TRBD1 | CASTQGQGPYNEQFF | TGTGCCAGCACCCAGGGACAGGGCCCCTACAATGAGCAGTTCTTC
TRBJ2-7 | NA | TRBV20-1 | TRBD1 | CSASRTGVFHEQYF | TGCAGTGCTAGCCGGACAGGGGTCTTCCACGAGCAGTACTTC
TRBJ1-5 | NA | TRBV6-6 | NA | CASMVTQPQHF | TGTGCCAGCATGGTAACTCAGCCCCAGCATTTT
TRBJ1-1 | few | TRBV5-6 | NA | CASSFRDGTEAFF | TGTGCCAGCAGCTTTCGGGACGGCACTGAAGCTTTCTTT
TRBJ1-1 | many | TRBV7-7 | NA | CASSFSENTEAFF | TGTGCCAGCAGCTTTTCCGAGAACACTGAAGCTTTCTTT